This T cell receptor beta chain was recovered during a study of identical twins (dated by TCRdb to the mid-2010s). Regarding the complete study: TCR alpha and beta repertoires from monozygotic twins, unrelated adults of various ages and cord blood were deep-sequenced to test whether fetal clonotypes persist. To rule out contamination, the twin experiments were replicated at different times with different library preparation protocols. Paper-wide results and their limitations: A weaker excess of twin sharing was found in beta out-of-frame sequences because the signal-to-noise ratio was lowered by fewer shared sequences. Invariant T cells such as MAIT and iNKT could partly confound zero-insertion analyses, although diverse VJ usage argued against such confounding for most clonotypes. Abundant cord blood beta clonotypes carried fewer insertions; young adult naive repertoires showed a weaker similar trend, while memory repertoires showed none. Conclusions relied on cross-sectional statistical analysis, since the same donors could not be followed over many years. Recombination models systematically underestimated out-of-frame TCR alpha sharing in monozygotic twins but agreed with sharing between unrelated individuals. Compared with coincidental sharing between unrelated individuals, an excess of low generation-probability sequences was observed among out-of-frame TCR alpha sequences shared between twins.

Measured from the cysteine to the phenylalanine, the CDR3 is 16 residues long. Of the read, only the CDR3 DNA is kept; its 48 bases are in frame from base 1. From a lookup of the germline V gene, CDR1 and CDR2 are MNHEY and SVGAGI. At the junction V is shortened by 0 bases and J by 1 base, with 13 bases in between. Library preparation was by 5' RACE. The sequencer listed for this sample is Illumina HiSeq 2000. A universal primer binding site was introduced by template switching, and a unique molecular identifier was present in the final cDNA, enabling accurate counting of TCR cDNA molecules. Specific primers in the conserved constant-segment region were used to synthesize first-strand cDNA for TCR alpha and beta chains. To control for contamination, every cDNA library was double barcoded, receiving both a SMART-Mk sample barcode and Illumina barcodes. TruSeq adapter sequences, together with Illumina sample barcodes, were added in two successive PCR steps. The TCR alpha and beta cDNA libraries were sequenced on the Illumina HiSeq platform using custom primers. Concerning the study's data processing: MiGEC was used to process raw reads and extract unique molecular identifiers, and MiXCR was used to find CDR3 positions. Recombination models were inferred per individual with the repgenHMM and IGoR tools using an EM algorithm. Shared clonotypes were analyzed with the tcR package in R, and sharing was normalized by the product of cloneset sizes. To study raw recombination free of thymic and clonal selection effects, out-of-frame nonproductive sequences were analyzed. TCRdb itself trimmed the public reads at Q25 with fastp, ran MiXCR and retained productive beta chains. Merged by CDR3 protein, the rows form single entries marked with the most common genes and DNA. The V and J calls were not made by the authors but by TCRdb's processing. This sample holds approximately 220,000 distinct CDR3 sequences; 7.5% were observed only once. The ten largest clones add up to approximately 2% of the sample.

Remarks on this clonotype: The clone's antigen remains unknown. No base qualities exist here, and no much larger clone lies one base off it.

All donors were healthy Caucasians. The twin cohort comprised three pairs of female monozygotic twins, all aged roughly 18 to 30 years. Miltenyi CD45RO+ enrichment and human naive T-cell isolation kits were used to isolate memory (CD45RO+) and naive T cells from PBMC. These same data were also listed under a study on yellow fever vaccine responses in identical twins. As that second study puts it: The authors reported that the T cell response to vaccination in identical twins appeared partly convergent and partly personalized. Focusing on identical twins, the study followed the T cell clones that responded to the vaccine, and did so with precision.

The TCR was taken from a woman under 30 in good health. The chain links TRBV6-5 with TRBJ2-7; possibly the D gene is TRBD2, per 6 matching bases. The source material was memory (CD45RO+) T cells sorted from blood. Sample cell subset or site, as interpreted from the label and publication: CD45RO+ enriched T cells. The CDR3 in this case is CASSYSLAAISYEQYF. DNA sequence: TGTGCCAGCAGTTACTCCTTAGCGGCTATATCCTACGAGCAGTACTTC.